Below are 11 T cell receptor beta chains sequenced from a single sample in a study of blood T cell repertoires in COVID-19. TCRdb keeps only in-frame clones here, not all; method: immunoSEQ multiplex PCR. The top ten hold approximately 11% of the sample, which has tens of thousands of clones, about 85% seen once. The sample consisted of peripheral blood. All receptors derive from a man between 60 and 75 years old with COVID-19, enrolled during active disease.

In DNA, the CDR3 is TGTGCCAGCAGCTCGAACCCCGGGACAGACTACAATGAGCAGTTCTTC. Its protein is CASSSNPGTDYNEQFF. This sequence joins TRBV7-3 and TRBJ2-1; 7 bases are shared with TRBD1. V gave up 4 bases and J gave up 3 bases; unmatched junction bases: 9. The CDR3 runs 16 residues. Germline CDR1 and CDR2: SGHTA and FQGTGA.

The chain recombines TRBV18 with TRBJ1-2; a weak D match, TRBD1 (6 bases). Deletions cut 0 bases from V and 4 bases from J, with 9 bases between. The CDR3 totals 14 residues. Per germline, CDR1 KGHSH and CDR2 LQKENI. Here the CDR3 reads CASSPPGAPYGYTF. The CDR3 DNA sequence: TGTGCCAGCTCACCACCGGGGGCGCCCTATGGCTACACCTTC. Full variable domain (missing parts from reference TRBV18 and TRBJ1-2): NAGVMQNPRHLVRRRGQEARLRCSPMKGHSHVYWYRQLPEEGLKFMVYLQKENIIDESGMPKERFSAEFPKEGPSILRIQQVVRGDSAAYFCASSPPGAPYGYTFGSGTRLTVV.

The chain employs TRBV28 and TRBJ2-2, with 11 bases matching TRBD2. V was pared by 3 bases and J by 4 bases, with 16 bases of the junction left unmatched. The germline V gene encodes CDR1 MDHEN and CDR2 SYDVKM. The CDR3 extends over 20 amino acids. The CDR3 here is CASSFQYETSGKSSTGELFF. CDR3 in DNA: TGTGCCAGCAGTTTCCAATACGAGACTAGCGGGAAGTCGTCCACCGGGGAGCTGTTTTTT.

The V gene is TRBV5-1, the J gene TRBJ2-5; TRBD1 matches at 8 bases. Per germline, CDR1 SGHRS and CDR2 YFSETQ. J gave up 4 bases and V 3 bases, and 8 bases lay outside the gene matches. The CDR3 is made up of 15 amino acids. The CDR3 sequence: CASSSSPGGLETQYF. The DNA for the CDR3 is TGCGCCAGCAGCTCGTCTCCAGGGGGCTTAGAGACCCAGTACTTC.

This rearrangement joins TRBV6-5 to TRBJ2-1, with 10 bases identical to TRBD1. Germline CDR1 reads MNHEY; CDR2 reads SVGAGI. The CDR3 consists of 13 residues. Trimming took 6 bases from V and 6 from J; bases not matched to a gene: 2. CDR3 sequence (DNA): TGTGCCAGCAGGGGGACAGGGGTCAATGAGCAGTTCTTC. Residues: CASRGTGVNEQFF.

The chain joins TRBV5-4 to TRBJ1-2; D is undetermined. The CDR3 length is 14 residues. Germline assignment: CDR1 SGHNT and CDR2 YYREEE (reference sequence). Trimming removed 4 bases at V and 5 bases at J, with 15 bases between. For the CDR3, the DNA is TGTGCCAGCAGCCAAGTGGCGGAAAAATATGGCTACACCTTC. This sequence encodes CASSQVAEKYGYTF.

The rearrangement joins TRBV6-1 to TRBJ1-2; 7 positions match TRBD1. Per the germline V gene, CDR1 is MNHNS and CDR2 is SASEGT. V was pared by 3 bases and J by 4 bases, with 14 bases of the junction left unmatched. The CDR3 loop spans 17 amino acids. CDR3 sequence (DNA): TGTGCCAGCAGTGATGGACAGGTTTCATTGAGCCTCTATGGCTACACCTTC. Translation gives CASSDGQVSLSLYGYTF.

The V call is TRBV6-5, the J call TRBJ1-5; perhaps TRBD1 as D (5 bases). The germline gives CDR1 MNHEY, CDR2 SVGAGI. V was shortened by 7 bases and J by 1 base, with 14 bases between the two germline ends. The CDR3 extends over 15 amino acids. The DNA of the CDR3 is TGTGCCAGCATGGAGAGCCCAGGGAGCAATCAGCCCCAGCATTTT. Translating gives CASMESPGSNQPQHF.

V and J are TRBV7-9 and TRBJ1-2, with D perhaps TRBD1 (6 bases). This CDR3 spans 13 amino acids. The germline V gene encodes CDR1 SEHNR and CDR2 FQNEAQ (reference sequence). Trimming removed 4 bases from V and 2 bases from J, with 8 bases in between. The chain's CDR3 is CASSYGQNYGYTF. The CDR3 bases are TGTGCCAGCAGCTATGGACAGAACTATGGCTACACCTTC. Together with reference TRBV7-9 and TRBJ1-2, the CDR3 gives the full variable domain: DTGVSQNPRHKITKRGQNVTFRCDPISEHNRLYWYRQTLGQGPEFLTYFQNEAQLEKSRLLSDRFSAERPKGSFSTLEIQRTEQGDSAMYLCASSYGQNYGYTFGSGTRLTVV.

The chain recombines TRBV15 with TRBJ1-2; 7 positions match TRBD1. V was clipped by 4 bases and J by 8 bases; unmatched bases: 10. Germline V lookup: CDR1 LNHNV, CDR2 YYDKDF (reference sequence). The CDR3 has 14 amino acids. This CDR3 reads CATSNGQAGRGYTF. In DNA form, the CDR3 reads TGTGCCACCAGCAATGGACAGGCTGGACGGGGCTACACCTTC.

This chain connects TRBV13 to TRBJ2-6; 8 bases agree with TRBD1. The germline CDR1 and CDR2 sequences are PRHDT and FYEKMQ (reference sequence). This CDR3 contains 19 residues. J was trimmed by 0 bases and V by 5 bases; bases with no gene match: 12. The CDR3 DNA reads TGTGCCAGCAGCCCAACGTCGACAGGGGATTACTCTGGGGCCAACGTCCTGACTTTC. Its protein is CASSPTSTGDYSGANVLTF.